The present TCR beta chain was sequenced within a study of blood T cells in healthy people across ages. A sample-barcoded 5' primer and a J-beta primer mix were used in a second PCR of about 7 to 11 cycles. Each cDNA molecule, via a template-switch adaptor with 12 random nucleotides, was tagged. TCRdb used MiXCR to reprocess the 5' RACE reads, holding one entry per CDR3 protein. The table records 1.5 million to 2 million distinct CDR3 sequences, 28% of them present only once. Germline V gives CDR1 SGHAT, CDR2 FQNNGV. The ends lost 1 base at V and 7 bases at J; junction bases unmatched: 11. The CDR3 totals 16 residues. Note on this clonotype: Its antigen remains unknown. This clone may be a read error of a much larger clone one base away.

General study findings and limits: Whereas aged donors had fewer naive CD4+ cells, long-lived donors had more of them and higher diversity.

The source material was blood. The sequence was obtained from a woman under 40 in good health. The chain has TRBV11-2 and TRBJ2-7; 9 positions agree with TRBD1. In DNA, the CDR3 is TGTGCCAGCAGCTTAGGTGGGACAGGGAACTACTATGAGCAGTACTTC. Translating gives CASSLGGTGNYYEQYF. Looking up the rest from reference TRBV11-2 and TRBJ2-7 gives the full variable domain: EAGVAQSPRYKIIEKRQSVAFWCNPISGHATLYWYQQILGQGPKLLIQFQNNGVVDDSQLPKDRFSAERLKGVDSTLKIQPAKLEDSAVYLCASSLGGTGNYYEQYFGPGTRLTVT.